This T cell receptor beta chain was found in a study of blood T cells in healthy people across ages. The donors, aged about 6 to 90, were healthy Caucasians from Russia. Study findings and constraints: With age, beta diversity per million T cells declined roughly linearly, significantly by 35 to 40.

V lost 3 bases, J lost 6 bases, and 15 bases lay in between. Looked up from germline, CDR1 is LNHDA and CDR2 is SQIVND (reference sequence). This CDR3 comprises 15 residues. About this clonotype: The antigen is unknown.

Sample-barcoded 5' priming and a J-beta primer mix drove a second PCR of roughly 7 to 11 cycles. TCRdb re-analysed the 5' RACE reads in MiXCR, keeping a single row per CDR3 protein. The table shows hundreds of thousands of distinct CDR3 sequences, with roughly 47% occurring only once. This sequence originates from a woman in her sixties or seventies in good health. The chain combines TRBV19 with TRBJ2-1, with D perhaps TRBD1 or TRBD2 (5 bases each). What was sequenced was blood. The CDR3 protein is CASSIGTPGANEQFF. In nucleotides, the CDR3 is TGTGCCAGTAGTATCGGGACGCCCGGGGCCAATGAGCAGTTCTTC.